This T cell receptor beta chain was identified during a study of T-cell reconstitution after alpha-beta-depleted transplantation in children. As it was prepared, the TCRbeta library received unique molecular identifiers. TCRdb called the PCR reads again in MiXCR, with one record for every CDR3 protein. The data hold around 130,000 distinct CDR3 sequences, with roughly 10% observed a single time. V was pared by 6 bases and J by 6 bases, with 7 bases of the junction left unmatched. The CDR3 runs 14 residues. The germline V gene has CDR1 SGHAT and CDR2 FQNNGV. V is TRBV11-2 and J is TRBJ2-7; 11 nucleotides agree with TRBD1. This TCR was sampled from a girl under three years old who had a stem cell transplant for combined immunodeficiency, so the T cells may come from the graft donor. The specimen was PBMCs, mostly from graft donor cells, collected 180 days after TCRalphabeta/CD19-depleted stem cell transplant. The DNA of the CDR3 is TGTGCCAGCAGATCGGACAGGGGGCGAAGCGAGCAGTACTTC. Translated, it gives CASRSDRGRSEQYF.